This note documents a single T cell receptor (beta chain) sequence. This CDR3 has 14 amino acids. V lost 3 bases and J lost 0; bases outside the gene matches: 2. CDR1 is LGHNA, CDR2 YSLEER, per germline. The sample is drawn from a study of blood T cell repertoires in COVID-19. About the research overall: Whether acute or convalescent, the COVID-19 samples came from the United States, Italy and Spain. The analysed material was cDNA or gDNA that came from T cells, B-cell-depleted T cells, or PBMCs.

Authors' processing steps: Quantification of nucleated cells was approximated via reference gene primer amplification. Some clones are missing from TCRdb's copy, which holds only in-frame ones; the method was immunoSEQ multiplex PCR. V and J calls and clone size are those listed in that table; D and trimming were worked out from the DNA. Among about 240,000 clones, roughly 82% were seen once, and the ten largest hold about 12%. Source material: peripheral blood. The V and J genes are TRBV4-3 and TRBJ2-7; TRBD2 agrees at 7 bases. This TCR was recovered from a man at least 80 years old with acute or convalescent COVID-19. As DNA, the CDR3 is TGCGCCAGCAGCCAGGGGGGGAACTCCTACGAGCAGTACTTC. Amino acids: CASSQGGNSYEQYF.